This TCR beta chain emerged from a study of blood T cell repertoires in COVID-19. Study summary: Sites across the United States, Italy and Spain contributed samples from acute and convalescent COVID-19. T cells, B-cell-depleted T cells, or PBMCs provided the cDNA or gDNA that served as material.

Produced via immunoSEQ multiplex PCR; TCRdb's table is partial and in-frame only. Of more than 50,000 clones detected, about four fifths appear once; the ten largest clones hold 8% to 10%. CDR1 SNHLY and CDR2 FYNNEI come from the germline V gene. V lost 9 bases and J lost 0, with 14 bases in between. This CDR3 contains 14 residues. The sequence derives from a human donor in a cohort sampled during active COVID-19. This chain connects TRBV2 to TRBJ1-2; weak D call: TRBD1 (6 bases). The sequencing sample was made of peripheral blood. CDR3 region: CARSTRGANYGYTF. The CDR3 DNA follows: TGTGCCAGAAGTACCAGGGGAGCTAACTATGGCTACACCTTC.